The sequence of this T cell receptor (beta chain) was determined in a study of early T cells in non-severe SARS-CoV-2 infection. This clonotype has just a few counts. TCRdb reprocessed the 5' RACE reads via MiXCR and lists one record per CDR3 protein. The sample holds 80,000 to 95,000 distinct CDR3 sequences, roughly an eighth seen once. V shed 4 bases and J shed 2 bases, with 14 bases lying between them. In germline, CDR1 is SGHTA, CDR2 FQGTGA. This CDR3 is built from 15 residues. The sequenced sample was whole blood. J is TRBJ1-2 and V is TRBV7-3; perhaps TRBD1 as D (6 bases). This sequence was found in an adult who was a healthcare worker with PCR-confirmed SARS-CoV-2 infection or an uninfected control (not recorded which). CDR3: CASSYRDGPNYGYTF. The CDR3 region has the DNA TGTGCCAGCAGCTACAGGGACGGACCCAACTATGGCTACACCTTC. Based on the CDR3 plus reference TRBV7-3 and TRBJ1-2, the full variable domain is GAGVSQTPSNKVTEKGKYVELRCDPISGHTALYWYRQSLGQGPEFLIYFQGTGAADDSGLPNDRFFAVRPEGSVSTLKIQRTERGDSAVYLCASSYRDGPNYGYTFGSGTRLTVV.